What follows is one T cell receptor beta chain and its context. Trimming at V came to 6 bases and at J to 6 bases, leaving 20 bases not matched to a gene. Germline CDR1 MNHEY, CDR2 SMNVEV (reference sequence). The CDR3 covers 18 residues. Donors were grouped by their self-reported clinical history. Original handling: The assay estimated nucleated cells by amplifying reference gene primers. Measured with immunoSEQ multiplex PCR; TCRdb has only the in-frame clones, and not every one. V and J calls and clone size are copied from that table; D and trimming were computed from the DNA. Among hundreds of thousands of clones, around 84% were seen once, and the ten largest hold 3.5% to 5%. This entry comes from a study of blood T cell repertoires in COVID-19.

The chain combines TRBV27 with TRBJ1-1; 9 bases line up with TRBD1. This receptor was obtained from a man aged 25-45 years with acute COVID-19. The specimen sequenced was PBMCs or T cells enriched from blood (not recorded which). The CDR3 bases are TGTGCCAGCAGATCCGGCCTGAGGGGGGGACAGGGAGGATCTGAAGCTTTCTTT. Its translation: CASRSGLRGGQGGSEAFF.